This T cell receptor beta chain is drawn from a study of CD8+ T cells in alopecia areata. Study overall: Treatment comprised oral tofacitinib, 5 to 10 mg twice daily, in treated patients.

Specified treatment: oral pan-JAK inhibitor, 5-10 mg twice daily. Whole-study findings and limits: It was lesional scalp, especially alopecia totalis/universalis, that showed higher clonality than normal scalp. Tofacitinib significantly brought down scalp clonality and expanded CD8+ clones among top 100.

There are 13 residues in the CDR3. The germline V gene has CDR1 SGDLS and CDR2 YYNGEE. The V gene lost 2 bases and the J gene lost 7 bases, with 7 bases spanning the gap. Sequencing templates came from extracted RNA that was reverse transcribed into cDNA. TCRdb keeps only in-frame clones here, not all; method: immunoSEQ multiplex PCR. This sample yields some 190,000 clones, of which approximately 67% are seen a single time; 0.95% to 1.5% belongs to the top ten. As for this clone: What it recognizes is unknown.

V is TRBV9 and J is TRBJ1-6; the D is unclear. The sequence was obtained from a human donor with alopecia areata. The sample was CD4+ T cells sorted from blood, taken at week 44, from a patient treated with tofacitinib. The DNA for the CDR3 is TGTGCCAGCAGCGTTACGGGGAATTCACCCCTCCACTTT. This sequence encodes CASSVTGNSPLHF. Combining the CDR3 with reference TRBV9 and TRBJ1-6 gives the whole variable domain DSGVTQTPKHLITATGQRVTLRCSPRSGDLSVYWYQQSLDQGLQFLIQYYNGEERAKGNILERFSAQQFPDLHSELNLSSLELGDSALYFCASSVTGNSPLHFGNGTRLTVT.